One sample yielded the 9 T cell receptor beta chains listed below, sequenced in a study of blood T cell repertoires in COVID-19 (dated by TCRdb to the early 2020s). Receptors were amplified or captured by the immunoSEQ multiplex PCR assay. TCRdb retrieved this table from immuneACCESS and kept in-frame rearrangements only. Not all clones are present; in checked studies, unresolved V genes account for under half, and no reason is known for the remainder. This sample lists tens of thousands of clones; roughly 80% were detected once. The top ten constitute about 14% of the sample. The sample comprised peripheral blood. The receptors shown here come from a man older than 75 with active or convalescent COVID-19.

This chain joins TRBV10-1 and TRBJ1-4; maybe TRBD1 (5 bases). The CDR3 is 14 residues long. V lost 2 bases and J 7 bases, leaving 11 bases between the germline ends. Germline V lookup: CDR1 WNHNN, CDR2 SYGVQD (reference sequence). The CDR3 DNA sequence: TGCGCCAGCAGTGAGGCAGGGTACCGTGAAAAACTGTTTTTT. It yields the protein CASSEAGYREKLFF.

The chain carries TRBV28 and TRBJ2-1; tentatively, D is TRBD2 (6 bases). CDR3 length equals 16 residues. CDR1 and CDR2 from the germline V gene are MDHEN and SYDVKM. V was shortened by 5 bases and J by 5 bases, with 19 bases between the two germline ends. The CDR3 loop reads CASSPYAIAAHNEQFF. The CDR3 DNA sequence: TGTGCCAGCAGTCCATACGCAATAGCGGCCCACAATGAGCAGTTCTTC.

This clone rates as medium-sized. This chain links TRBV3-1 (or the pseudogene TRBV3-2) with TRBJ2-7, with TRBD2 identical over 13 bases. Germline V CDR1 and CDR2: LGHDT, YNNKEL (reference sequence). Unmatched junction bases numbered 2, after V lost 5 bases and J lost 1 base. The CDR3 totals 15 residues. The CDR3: CASSMGLAGSYEQYF. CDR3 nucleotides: TGTGCCAGCAGCATGGGACTAGCGGGATCCTACGAGCAGTACTTC.

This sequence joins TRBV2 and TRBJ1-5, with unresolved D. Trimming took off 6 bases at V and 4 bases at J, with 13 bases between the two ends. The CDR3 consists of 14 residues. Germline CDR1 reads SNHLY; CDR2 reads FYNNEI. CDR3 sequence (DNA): TGTGCCAGCAGAGATAACACCCCTAATCAGCCCCAGCATTTT. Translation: CASRDNTPNQPQHF.

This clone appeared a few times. This CDR3 reads CASSQDRWGSSSYEQYF. Written as DNA, the CDR3 is TGCGCCAGCAGCCAAGATCGTTGGGGCAGCAGCTCCTACGAGCAGTACTTC. This chain uses TRBV4-1 with TRBJ2-7; possibly TRBD1 for D (5 bases). Germline V lookup: CDR1 MGHRA, CDR2 YSYEKL. This CDR3 spans 17 amino acids. The germline V and J ends were trimmed by 0 bases and 0 bases, with 15 bases remaining between them.

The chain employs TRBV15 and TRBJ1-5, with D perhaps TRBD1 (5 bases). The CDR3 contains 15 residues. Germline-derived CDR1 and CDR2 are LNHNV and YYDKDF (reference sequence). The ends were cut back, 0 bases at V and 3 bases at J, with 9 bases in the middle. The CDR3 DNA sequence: TGTGCCACCAGCAGAGATAAGGGGTACAATCAGCCCCAGCATTTT. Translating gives CATSRDKGYNQPQHF.

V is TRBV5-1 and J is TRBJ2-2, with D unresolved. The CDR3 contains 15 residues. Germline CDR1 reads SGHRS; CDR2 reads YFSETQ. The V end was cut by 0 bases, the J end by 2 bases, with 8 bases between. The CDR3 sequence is CASSLDASNTGELFF. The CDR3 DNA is TGCGCCAGCAGCTTGGATGCCAGTAACACCGGGGAGCTGTTTTTT.

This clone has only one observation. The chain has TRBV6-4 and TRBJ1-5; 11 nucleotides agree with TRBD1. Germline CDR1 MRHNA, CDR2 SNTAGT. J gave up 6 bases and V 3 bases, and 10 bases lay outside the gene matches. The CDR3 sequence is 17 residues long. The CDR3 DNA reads TGTGCCAGCAGTGATACGGACAGGGGGCTTCTTCGTCAGCCCCAGCATTTT. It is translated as CASSDTDRGLLRQPQHF.

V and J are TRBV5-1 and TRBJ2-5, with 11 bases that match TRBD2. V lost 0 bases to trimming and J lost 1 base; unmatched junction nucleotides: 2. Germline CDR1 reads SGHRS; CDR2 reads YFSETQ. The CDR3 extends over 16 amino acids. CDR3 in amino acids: CASSLAGTSGQETQYF. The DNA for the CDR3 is TGCGCCAGCAGCTTGGCCGGGACTAGCGGCCAAGAGACCCAGTACTTC.